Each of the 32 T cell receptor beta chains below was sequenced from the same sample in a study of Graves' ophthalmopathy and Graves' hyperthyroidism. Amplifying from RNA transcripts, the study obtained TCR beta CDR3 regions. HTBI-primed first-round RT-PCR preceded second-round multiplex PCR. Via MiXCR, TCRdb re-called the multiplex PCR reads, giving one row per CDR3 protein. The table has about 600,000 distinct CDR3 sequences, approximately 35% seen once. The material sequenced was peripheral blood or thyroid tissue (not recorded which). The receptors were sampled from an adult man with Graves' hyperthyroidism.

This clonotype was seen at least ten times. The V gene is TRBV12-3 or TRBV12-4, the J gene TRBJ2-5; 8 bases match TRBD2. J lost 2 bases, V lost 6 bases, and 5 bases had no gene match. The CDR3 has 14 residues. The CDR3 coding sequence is TGTGCCAGCAGCCGTACGGGGGGGCAAGAGACCCAGTACTTC. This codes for CASSRTGGQETQYF.

CDR3 coding DNA: TGTGCCAGCATGGGGGAAAGCTCCTACAATGAGCAGTACTTC. Protein: CASMGESSYNEQYF. The V gene is TRBV2, the J gene TRBJ2-7, with D perhaps being TRBD1 or TRBD2 (5 bases each). Germline loops: CDR1 SNHLY, CDR2 FYNNEI. Trimming cost V 7 bases and J 7 bases, with 20 bases left between them. This CDR3 has 14 residues.

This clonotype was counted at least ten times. The CDR3 bases are TGTGCCAGCAGCGCTACCATCCAAGAGACCCAGTACTTC. It yields the protein CASSATIQETQYF. The chain uses TRBV11-2 and TRBJ2-5, with no clear D. V lost 5 bases and J lost 1, with 8 bases in between. CDR1 and CDR2 from the germline V gene are SGHAT and FQNNGV. The CDR3 is 13 residues long.

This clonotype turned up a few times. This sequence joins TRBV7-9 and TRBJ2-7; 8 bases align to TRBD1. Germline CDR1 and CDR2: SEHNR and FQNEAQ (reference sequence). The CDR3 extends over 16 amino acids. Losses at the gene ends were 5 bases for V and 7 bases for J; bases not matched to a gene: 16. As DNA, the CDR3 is TGTGCCAGCAGCCCCAACGCAGACCCCAGGGGGCAAGAGCAGTACTTC. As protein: CASSPNADPRGQEQYF.

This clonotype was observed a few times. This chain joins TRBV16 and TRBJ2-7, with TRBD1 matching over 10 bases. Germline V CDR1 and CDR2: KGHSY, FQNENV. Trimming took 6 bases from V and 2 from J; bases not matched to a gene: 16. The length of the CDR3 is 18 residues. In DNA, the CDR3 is TGTGCCAGCAGTCCTTCTCATTTCGGACAGGGGGGAACCTACGAGCAGTACTTC. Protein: CASSPSHFGQGGTYEQYF.

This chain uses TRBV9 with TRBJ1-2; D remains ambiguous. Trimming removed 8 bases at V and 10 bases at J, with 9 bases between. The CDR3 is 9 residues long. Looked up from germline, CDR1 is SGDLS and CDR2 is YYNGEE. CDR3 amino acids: CASLGDYTF. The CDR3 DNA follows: TGTGCCAGTTTAGGTGACTACACCTTC.

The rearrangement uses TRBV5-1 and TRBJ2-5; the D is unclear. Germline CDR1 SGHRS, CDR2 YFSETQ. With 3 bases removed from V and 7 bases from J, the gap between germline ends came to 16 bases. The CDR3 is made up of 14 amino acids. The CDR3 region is CASSSIDPKGTQYF. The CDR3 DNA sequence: TGCGCCAGCAGCTCGATAGACCCGAAGGGGACCCAGTACTTC.

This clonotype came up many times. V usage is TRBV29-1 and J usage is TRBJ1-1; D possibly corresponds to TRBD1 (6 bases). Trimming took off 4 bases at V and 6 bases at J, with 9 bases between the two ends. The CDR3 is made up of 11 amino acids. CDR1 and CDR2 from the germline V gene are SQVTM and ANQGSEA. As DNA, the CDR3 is TGCAGCGTTGCACAGGGTTCTGAAGCTTTCTTT. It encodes CSVAQGSEAFF.

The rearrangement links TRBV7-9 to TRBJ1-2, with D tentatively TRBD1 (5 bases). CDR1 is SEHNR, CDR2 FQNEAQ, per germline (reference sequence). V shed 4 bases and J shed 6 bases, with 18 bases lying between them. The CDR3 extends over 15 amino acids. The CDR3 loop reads CASSSGGEAVNGYTF. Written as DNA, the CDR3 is TGTGCCAGCAGCTCGGGGGGGGAGGCAGTAAATGGCTACACCTTC.

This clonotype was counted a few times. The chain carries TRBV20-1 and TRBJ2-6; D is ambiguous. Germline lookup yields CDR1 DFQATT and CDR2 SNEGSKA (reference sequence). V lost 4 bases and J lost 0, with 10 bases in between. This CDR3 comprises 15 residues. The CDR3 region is CSAITGYSGANVLTF. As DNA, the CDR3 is TGCAGTGCTATCACCGGGTACTCTGGGGCCAACGTCCTGACTTTC.

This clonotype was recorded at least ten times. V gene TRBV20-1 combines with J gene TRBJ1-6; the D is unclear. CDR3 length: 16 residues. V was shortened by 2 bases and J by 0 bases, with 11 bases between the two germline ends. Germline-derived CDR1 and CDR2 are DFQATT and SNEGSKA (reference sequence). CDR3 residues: CSARIGVGSYNSPLHF. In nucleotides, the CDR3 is TGCAGTGCTAGAATTGGGGTGGGCTCCTATAATTCACCCCTCCACTTT.

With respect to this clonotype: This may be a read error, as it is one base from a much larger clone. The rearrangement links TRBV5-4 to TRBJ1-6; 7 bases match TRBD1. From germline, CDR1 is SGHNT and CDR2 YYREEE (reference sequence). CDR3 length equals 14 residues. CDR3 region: CAGSFLQGNSPLHF. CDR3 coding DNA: TGTGCCGGCAGCTTTTTACAGGGGAATTCACCCCTCCACTTT.

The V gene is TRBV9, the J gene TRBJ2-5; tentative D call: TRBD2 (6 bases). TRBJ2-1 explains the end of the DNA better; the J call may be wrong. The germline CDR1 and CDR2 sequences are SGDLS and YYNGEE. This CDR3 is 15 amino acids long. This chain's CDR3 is CASSARDSPADEQFF. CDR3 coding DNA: TGTGCCAGCAGCGCTCGGGACTCCCCGGCGGATGAGCAGTTCTTC.

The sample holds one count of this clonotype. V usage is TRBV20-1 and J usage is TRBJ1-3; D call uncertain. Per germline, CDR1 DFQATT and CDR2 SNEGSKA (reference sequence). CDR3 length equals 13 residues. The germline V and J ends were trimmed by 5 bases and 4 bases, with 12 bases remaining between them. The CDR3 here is CSAGALGGNTIYF. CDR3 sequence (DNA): TGCAGTGCTGGAGCGCTCGGGGGAAACACCATATATTTT.

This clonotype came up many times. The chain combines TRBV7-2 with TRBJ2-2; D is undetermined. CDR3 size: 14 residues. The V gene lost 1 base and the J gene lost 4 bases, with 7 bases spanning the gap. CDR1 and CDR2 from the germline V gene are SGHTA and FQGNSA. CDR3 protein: CASSLGSVTGELFF. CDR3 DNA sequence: TGTGCCAGCAGCTTAGGATCGGTCACCGGGGAGCTGTTTTTT.

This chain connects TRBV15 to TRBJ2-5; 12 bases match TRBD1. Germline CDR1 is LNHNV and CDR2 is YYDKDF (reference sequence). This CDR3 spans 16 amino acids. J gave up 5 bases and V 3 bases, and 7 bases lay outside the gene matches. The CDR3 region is CATSREGTGGYETQYF. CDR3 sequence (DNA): TGTGCCACCAGCAGGGAAGGGACAGGGGGCTATGAGACCCAGTACTTC.

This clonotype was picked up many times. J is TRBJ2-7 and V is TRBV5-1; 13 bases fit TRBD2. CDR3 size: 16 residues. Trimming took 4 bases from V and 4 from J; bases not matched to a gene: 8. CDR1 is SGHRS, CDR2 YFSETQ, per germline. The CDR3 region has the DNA TGCGCCAGCAGCGACACTAGCGGGGGGGCCGTTTACGAGCAGTACTTC. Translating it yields CASSDTSGGAVYEQYF.

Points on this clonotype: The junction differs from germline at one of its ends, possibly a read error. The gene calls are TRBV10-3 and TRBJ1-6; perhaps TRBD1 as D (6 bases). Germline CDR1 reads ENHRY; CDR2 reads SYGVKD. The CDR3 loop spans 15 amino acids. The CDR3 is CATEGKGGNNSPLYF. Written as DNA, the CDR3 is TGTGCCACCGAGGGCAAGGGGGGGAACAATTCACCCCTCTACTTT.

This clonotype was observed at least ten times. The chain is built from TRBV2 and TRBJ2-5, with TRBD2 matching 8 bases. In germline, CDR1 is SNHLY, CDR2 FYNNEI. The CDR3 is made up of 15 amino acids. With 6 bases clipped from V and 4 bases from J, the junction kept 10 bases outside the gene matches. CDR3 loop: CASRVAGIQGETQYF. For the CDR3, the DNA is TGTGCCAGCAGGGTAGCGGGAATTCAGGGAGAGACCCAGTACTTC.

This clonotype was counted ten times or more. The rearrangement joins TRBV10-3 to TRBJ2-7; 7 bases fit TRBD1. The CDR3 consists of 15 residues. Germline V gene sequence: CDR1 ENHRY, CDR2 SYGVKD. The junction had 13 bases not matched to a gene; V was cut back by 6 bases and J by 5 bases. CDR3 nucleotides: TGTGCCATCAGGCTCTCCCCGACAGGGTTTGACGAGCAGTACTTC. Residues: CAIRLSPTGFDEQYF.

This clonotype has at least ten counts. The CDR3 DNA is TGCAGCGTCGACAGGGGCAATCAGCCCCAGCATTTT. This sequence encodes CSVDRGNQPQHF. The rearrangement joins TRBV29-1 to TRBJ1-5; 7 nucleotides agree with TRBD1. The CDR3 is 12 amino acids. Trimming at V came to 6 bases and at J to 2 bases, leaving 1 base not matched to a gene. CDR1 is SQVTM and CDR2 is ANQGSEA in the germline V gene.

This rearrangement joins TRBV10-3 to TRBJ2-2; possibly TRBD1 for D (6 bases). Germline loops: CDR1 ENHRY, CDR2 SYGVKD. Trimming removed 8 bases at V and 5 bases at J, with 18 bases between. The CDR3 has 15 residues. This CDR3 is CAIGGGGSGTGELFF. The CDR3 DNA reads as TGTGCCATCGGGGGCGGAGGCAGTGGGACCGGGGAGCTGTTTTTT.

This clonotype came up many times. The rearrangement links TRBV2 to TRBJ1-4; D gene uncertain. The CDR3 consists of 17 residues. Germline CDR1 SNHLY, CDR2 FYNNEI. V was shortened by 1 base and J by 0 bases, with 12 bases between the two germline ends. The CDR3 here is CASSEDYPRSTNEKLFF. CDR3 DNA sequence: TGTGCCAGCAGTGAAGATTACCCACGGTCAACTAATGAAAAACTGTTTTTT.

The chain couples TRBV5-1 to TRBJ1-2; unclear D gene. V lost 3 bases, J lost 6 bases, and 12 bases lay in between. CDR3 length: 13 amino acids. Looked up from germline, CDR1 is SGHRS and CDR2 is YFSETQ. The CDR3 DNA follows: TGCGCCAGCAGCTCGCCGAGAAAGGATGGCTACACCTTC. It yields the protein CASSSPRKDGYTF.

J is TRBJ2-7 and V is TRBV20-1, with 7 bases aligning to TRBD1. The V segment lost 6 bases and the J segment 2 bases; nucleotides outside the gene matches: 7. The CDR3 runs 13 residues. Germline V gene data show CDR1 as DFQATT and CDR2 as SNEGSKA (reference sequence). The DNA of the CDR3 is TGCAGTGCGTTACAGGGGACCGCCTACGAGCAGTACTTC. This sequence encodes CSALQGTAYEQYF.

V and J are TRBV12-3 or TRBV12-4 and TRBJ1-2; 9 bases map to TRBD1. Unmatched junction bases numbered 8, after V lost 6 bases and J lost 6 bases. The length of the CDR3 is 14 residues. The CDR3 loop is CASSSDRGSDGYTF. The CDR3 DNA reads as TGTGCCAGCAGCTCAGACAGGGGGAGCGATGGCTACACCTTC.

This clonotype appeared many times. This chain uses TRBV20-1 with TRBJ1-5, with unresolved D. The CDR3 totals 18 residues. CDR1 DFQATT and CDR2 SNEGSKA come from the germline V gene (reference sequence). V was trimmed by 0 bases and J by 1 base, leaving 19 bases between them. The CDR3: CSARDLEYGESSNQPQHF. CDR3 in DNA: TGCAGTGCTAGAGATCTTGAGTACGGGGAATCAAGCAATCAGCCCCAGCATTTT.

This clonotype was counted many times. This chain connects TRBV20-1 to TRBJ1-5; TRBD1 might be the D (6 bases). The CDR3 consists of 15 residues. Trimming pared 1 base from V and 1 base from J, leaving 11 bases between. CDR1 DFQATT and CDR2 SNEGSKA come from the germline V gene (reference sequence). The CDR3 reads CSARAGAGSNQPQHF. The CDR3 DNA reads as TGCAGTGCTAGAGCGGGGGCAGGGAGCAATCAGCCCCAGCATTTT.

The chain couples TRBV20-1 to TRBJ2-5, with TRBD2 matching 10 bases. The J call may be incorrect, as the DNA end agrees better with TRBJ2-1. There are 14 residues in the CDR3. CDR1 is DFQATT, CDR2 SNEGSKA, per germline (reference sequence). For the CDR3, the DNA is TGCAGTGCCCAGAGCGGGGGGGCGGGTAATGAGCAGTTCTTC. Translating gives CSAQSGGAGNEQFF.

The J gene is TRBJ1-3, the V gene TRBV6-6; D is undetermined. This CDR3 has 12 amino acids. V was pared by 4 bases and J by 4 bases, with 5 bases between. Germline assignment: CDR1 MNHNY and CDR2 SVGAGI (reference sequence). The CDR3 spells CASSSDGNTIYF. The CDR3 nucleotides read TGTGCCAGCAGTTCCGACGGAAACACCATATATTTT.

The DNA of the CDR3 is TGTGCCAGCAGCGTACAGGGGGCTGAGGGCTACACCTTC. Protein sequence: CASSVQGAEGYTF. The V gene is TRBV7-2, the J gene TRBJ1-2, with 9 bases lining up with TRBD1. The CDR3 runs 13 residues. Per the germline V gene, CDR1 is SGHTA and CDR2 is FQGNSA. V lost 5 bases and J lost 8; bases outside the gene matches: 6. Together with reference TRBV7-2 and TRBJ1-2, the CDR3 gives the full variable domain: GAGVSQSPSNKVTEKGKDVELRCDPISGHTALYWYRQSLGQGLEFLIYFQGNSAPDKSGLPSDRFSAERTGGSVSTLTIQRTQQEDSAVYLCASSVQGAEGYTFGSGTRLTVV.

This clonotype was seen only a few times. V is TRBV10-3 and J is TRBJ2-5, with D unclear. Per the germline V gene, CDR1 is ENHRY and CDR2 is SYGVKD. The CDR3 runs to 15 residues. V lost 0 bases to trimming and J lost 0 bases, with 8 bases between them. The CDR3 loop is CAISESSGYQETQYF. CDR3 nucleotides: TGTGCCATCAGTGAGTCGTCCGGGTACCAAGAGACCCAGTACTTC.